This record looks at one TCR beta chain sequence and its context. Its target is unknown. Each CDR3 protein is one row after TCRdb ran MiXCR on the RACE reads. The sample consists of about 14,000 distinct CDR3 sequences, approximately 16% of them appearing once. Sample time point: patch test 1, 2 weeks after DPC sensitization. Treatment denoted: therapeutic diphenylcyclopropenone sensitization with weekly scalp DPC. Whole blood, unfractionated, served as the material for total RNA extraction. This sample stems from a study of human T cells and chemical hapten exposure. Study details: Patches with 0.01% DPC went on the upper back, and the tests were read at 6 days. Findings and caveats of the study: Donors, who had alopecia, may show an immune response that differs from healthy people's.

This sequence originates from a woman aged 30 to 39 with alopecia areata. Some clones in this sample may be carry-over from other donors' samples. The starting material was whole blood, obtained in connection with sensitization to the hapten diphenylcyclopropenone (DPC).

Here the CDR3 reads CSAGRIAREREETQYF. CDR3 DNA: TGCAGTGCCGGACGAATAGCGAGAGAGAGGGAAGAGACCCAGTACTTC. The chain uses TRBV20-1 and TRBJ2-5, with D tentatively TRBD2 (5 bases). V shed 6 bases and J shed 3 bases, with 23 bases lying between them. The CDR3 is 16 residues long. Germline V gene data show CDR1 as DFQATT and CDR2 as SNEGSKA (reference sequence).